The 25 T cell receptor beta chains in this list originate from one sample, sequenced in a study of CXCR3-negative and CXCR3-positive naive CD8 T cells. With UMI labels, 5' RACE was used to prepare the TRB cDNA libraries. Reanalyzing the 5' RACE reads, TCRdb keeps one entry per CDR3 protein, without DNA. Here the sample table reports about 41,000 distinct CDR3 sequences. The material sequenced was memory CD8+ T cells from blood. These receptors were obtained from a human donor in good health. Some clones in this sample may be carry-over from other donors' samples.

The CDR3 is CASSPWTSGHQETQYF. The chain recombines TRBV7-6 with TRBJ2-5; no DNA is available, so the TRBD2 call from TCRdb remains unchecked. The CDR3 extends over 16 amino acids. CDR1 and CDR2 (germline): SGHVS, FNYEAQ.

V usage is TRBV3-1 and J usage is TRBJ2-7; the D call from TCRdb, TRBD2, cannot be confirmed without DNA. The germline V gene has CDR1 LGHDT and CDR2 YNNKEL (reference sequence). CDR3 length: 15 residues. The CDR3 region is CASSHALAGSYEQYF.

The chain carries TRBV4-1 and TRBJ2-2; without DNA, the TCRdb call of TRBD2 cannot be checked. The CDR3 extends over 14 amino acids. Germline CDR1 MGHRA, CDR2 YSYEKL. The CDR3 protein is CASSQRTSSGELFF.

This chain links TRBV7-6 with TRBJ2-7; with no DNA, the TCRdb D assignment of TRBD2 cannot be verified. The V gene's germline CDR1 is SGHVS and CDR2 FNYEAQ. This CDR3 is 14 amino acids long. The CDR3 here is CASSLEADLLEQYF.

The chain carries TRBV6-5 and TRBJ2-7. The germline gives CDR1 MNHEY, CDR2 SVGAGI. CDR3 length: 12 amino acids. The CDR3 reads CASRGSLYEQYF.

The rearrangement links TRBV28 to TRBJ2-7; with no DNA, the TCRdb D assignment of TRBD1 cannot be verified. Germline-derived CDR1 and CDR2 are MDHEN and SYDVKM. The CDR3 is 14 amino acids. CDR3 protein: CASSFGQGGYEQYF.

CDR3 region: CASSPTGTGGYEQYF. V and J are TRBV5-1 and TRBJ2-7; TCRdb picks TRBD1, but there is no DNA to check that call. The CDR3 contains 15 residues. Germline-derived CDR1 and CDR2 are SGHRS and YFSETQ.

V usage is TRBV13 and J usage is TRBJ1-5; checking the TCRdb D call of TRBD1 is not possible without DNA. Germline-derived CDR1 and CDR2 are PRHDT and FYEKMQ (reference sequence). The CDR3 length is 17 residues. CDR3 amino acids: CASSLGRQGDGNQPQHF.

The chain recombines TRBV4-1 with TRBJ2-7; TCRdb's D call, TRBD2, is unchecked because there is no DNA. CDR1 and CDR2 from the germline V gene are MGHRA and YSYEKL. CDR3 length: 16 residues. CDR3 in amino acids: CASSQVSETSYYEQYF.

The CDR3 spells CASSVASEAYANTGELFF. This rearrangement joins TRBV9 to TRBJ2-2; the TCRdb D gene call, TRBD2, has no DNA to confirm it. In germline, CDR1 is SGDLS, CDR2 YYNGEE. The CDR3 length is 18 residues.

This rearrangement joins TRBV20-1 to TRBJ2-3; TCRdb gives TRBD2 as the D gene, but with no DNA this cannot be confirmed. The CDR3 length is 22 residues. The germline CDR1 and CDR2 sequences are DFQATT and SNEGSKA (reference sequence). This CDR3 is CSARAPRDRKRLGLAGIDTQYF.

The chain has TRBV7-2 and TRBJ2-5; TCRdb lists TRBD1, though no DNA is available to test this call. Germline values: CDR1 SGHTA, CDR2 FQGNSA. The CDR3 has 15 amino acids. CDR3 loop: CASSNRSGQKETQYF.

The V gene is TRBV5-4, the J gene TRBJ2-3; TCRdb outputs TRBD2, but without DNA this stays unchecked. Germline lookup yields CDR1 SGHNT and CDR2 YYREEE (reference sequence). The length of the CDR3 is 15 residues. This CDR3 is CASSPRETSTDTQYF.

The rearrangement uses TRBV20-1 and TRBJ2-7; TCRdb picks TRBD2, but there is no DNA to check that call. The CDR3 length is 16 residues. Looked up from germline, CDR1 is DFQATT and CDR2 is SNEGSKA (reference sequence). The CDR3 sequence is CSARDPAGGDSYEQYF.

The rearrangement joins TRBV7-6 to TRBJ1-2; TCRdb indicates TRBD1, and absent DNA this call remains unverified. The CDR3 contains 14 residues. The germline V gene encodes CDR1 SGHVS and CDR2 FNYEAQ. CDR3: CASSVGTGGDGYTF. The entire variable domain, with the rest obtained from reference TRBV7-6 and TRBJ1-2, is as follows: GAGVSQSPRYKVTKRGQDVALRCDPISGHVSLYWYRQALGQGPEFLTYFNYEAQQDKSGLPNDRFSAERPEGSISTLTIQRTEQRDSAMYRCASSVGTGGDGYTFGSGTRLTVV.

This chain links TRBV10-3 with TRBJ2-7; TCRdb indicates TRBD2, and absent DNA this call remains unverified. The germline gives CDR1 ENHRY, CDR2 SYGVKD. This CDR3 contains 16 residues. CDR3 amino acids: CAISALTSGGDDEQYF.

The V call is TRBV20-1, the J call TRBJ1-2; TCRdb's assignment of TRBD1 cannot be checked, as there is no DNA. The V gene's germline CDR1 is DFQATT and CDR2 SNEGSKA (reference sequence). CDR3 size: 15 residues. The CDR3 region is CSARVPGTGTYGYTF.

The chain uses TRBV19 and TRBJ2-7. In germline, CDR1 is LNHDA, CDR2 SQIVND (reference sequence). This CDR3 contains 15 residues. The CDR3 region is CASSMRSAGPYEQYF.

The V gene is TRBV6-2 or TRBV6-3, the J gene TRBJ2-7; TCRdb lists TRBD1, though no DNA is available to test this call. Germline V gene data show CDR1 as MNHEY and CDR2 as SVGEGT. The CDR3 has 14 amino acids. CDR3 loop: CASRPRDGSYEQYF.

The rearrangement uses TRBV7-6 and TRBJ1-2. The germline gives CDR1 SGHVS, CDR2 FNYEAQ. This CDR3 contains 14 residues. This CDR3 is CASSSNYSPGGYTF.

The chain is built from TRBV4-1 and TRBJ1-4. The length of the CDR3 is 16 residues. Germline values: CDR1 MGHRA, CDR2 YSYEKL. CDR3 protein: CASSQVLRGPNEKLFF.

The V and J genes are TRBV12-3 or TRBV12-4 and TRBJ2-7; the D call of TRBD2 rests on TCRdb alone, since no DNA is present to check it. This CDR3 spans 14 amino acids. The chain's CDR3 is CASTTSAGVYEQYF.

The V call is TRBV5-1, the J call TRBJ2-3; absent DNA, TCRdb's TRBD2 call cannot be checked. This CDR3 is 16 amino acids long. The germline gives CDR1 SGHRS, CDR2 YFSETQ. CDR3 residues: CASSTLAGGRGDTQYF.

The CDR3: CSVEAGGTGIPYEQYF. This rearrangement joins TRBV29-1 to TRBJ2-7; TCRdb's assignment of TRBD1 cannot be checked, as there is no DNA. Germline loops: CDR1 SQVTM, CDR2 ANQGSEA. The CDR3 is 16 residues long.

This rearrangement joins TRBV28 to TRBJ2-1; the TCRdb call, TRBD2, lacks DNA for checking. Germline assignment: CDR1 MDHEN and CDR2 SYDVKM. This CDR3 has 16 amino acids. CDR3 region: CASSFLSSGTYNEQFF.